This TCR beta chain was sequenced in a study of cytomegalovirus exposure and HLA in healthy donors. This clone was found once. Produced via immunoSEQ multiplex PCR; TCRdb's table is partial and in-frame only. This sample carries some 190,000 clones, more than 75% of them seen once, and the ten largest clones take more than 1.4%. V dropped 3 bases and J dropped 0 bases, with 10 bases sitting between them. The CDR3 is 15 amino acids. Germline V lookup: CDR1 MNHEY, CDR2 SMNVEV (reference sequence). This sequence was found in a woman aged 18-29 years in good health and CMV-seronegative. This chain links TRBV27 with TRBJ2-3; D is possibly TRBD1 (6 bases). The sample taken for sequencing was PBMCs. This chain's CDR3 is CASSFIGQSTDTQYF. In nucleotides, the CDR3 is TGTGCCAGCAGTTTTATTGGACAGAGCACAGATACGCAGTATTTT.